This paragraph reports one T cell receptor beta chain. Its antigen remains undetermined. Base-call qualities are not available, and no considerably larger clone is one nucleotide away. The data belong to a study of T cell responses to AZD1222 COVID-19 vaccine (dated by TCRdb to the early 2020s). About the investigation overall: AZD1222 recipients with second doses at about 4 weeks or about 12 weeks were pooled, because spike-specific TCR depth and breadth did not differ between schedules. A total of 230 to 250 trial participants underwent TCR sequencing, of whom about 210 had received two doses of AZD1222 and approximately 25 had received two doses of the MenACWY control vaccine. Enrollment into the trials was organized by age into subgroups of 18-55, 56-69 and 70-plus years, and those subgroups contained roughly 140, 27 and 60 TCR-sequenced participants, respectively.

What this sample's time point label stands for: baseline before first vaccination. Vaccinee samples were obtained from the UK trials COV001 and COV002, which included a single-blind randomized controlled phase 2/3 trial of AZD1222 (ChAdOx1 nCoV-19) in healthy adults. Trial participant PBMC samples were collected at day 0 and day 28 after the second dose for TCRbeta chain sequencing. The CDR3 regions of human TCRbeta chains were analyzed by immunosequencing. Per the source publication's procedure: Repertoire TCRs were matched against a reference library of SARS-CoV-2-specific TCRs generated with the MIRA antigen-specificity platform. Breadth meant the fraction of unique TCRs that were SARS-CoV-2-associated, whereas depth meant the fraction of total T cells that were SARS-CoV-2-associated. Using the MIRA data, every spike-specific TCR was mapped to the spike region that the TCR reacted to and assigned to either a CD4 or a CD8 class. Log10-transformed breadth and depth values were compared by one-way ANOVA with Sidak's multiple comparisons tests. The table comes from immuneACCESS by way of TCRdb, which keeps in-frame sequences with V and J called. Part of the clones is missing from these tables; in studies checked, under half for an unresolved V gene and the rest for unknown reasons. V, J and clone size reflect that table, while D and trimming were determined from the DNA. The sample has about 55,000 clones on record, 70% to 85% of them singletons. 27% of the sample is taken by the ten largest.

The CDR3 runs 15 amino acids, cysteine and phenylalanine included. The sequence is cut down to CDR3 DNA, 45 bases in frame from base 1. V and J lose 5 bases and 6 bases, and a span of 14 bases separates them. From the germline V gene (reference sequence), CDR1 is LNHDA and CDR2 is SQIVND. Beyond this particular receptor, the publication reports: Participants were mostly white British, with more females than males. The authors suggested clonal diversity may have been underestimated. Conclusions about previously exposed vaccinees were limited because only six AZD1222 recipients were SARS-CoV-2 seropositive at baseline. Because no samples from the day 14 peak response were available, repertoires could be characterized only after the peak T cell response. CD4 TCRs associated with the vaccine covered the entire spike protein, and the dominant responses were in regions 160-218 and 743-854. The 56-69-year group was small, and its depth increase did not reach significance, likely because of low power. Spike-specific TCR breadth and depth rose significantly after two AZD1222 doses compared with day 0 and with MenACWY recipients. Epitopes outside the regions mutated in the B.1.351 and B.1.1.7 variants were reportedly recognized by nearly half of the unique spike-specific TCRs.

Material: peripheral blood, obtained on day 0 of AZD1222 vaccination. The sequence was obtained from an adult in good health. The chain uses TRBV19 and TRBJ1-6; perhaps TRBD1 is the D gene, with 5 bases matching. This receptor has the CDR3 CASSANTGGNSPLHF. In nucleotide form, the sequence is TGTGCCAGTAGTGCCAACACAGGAGGTAATTCACCCCTCCACTTT.